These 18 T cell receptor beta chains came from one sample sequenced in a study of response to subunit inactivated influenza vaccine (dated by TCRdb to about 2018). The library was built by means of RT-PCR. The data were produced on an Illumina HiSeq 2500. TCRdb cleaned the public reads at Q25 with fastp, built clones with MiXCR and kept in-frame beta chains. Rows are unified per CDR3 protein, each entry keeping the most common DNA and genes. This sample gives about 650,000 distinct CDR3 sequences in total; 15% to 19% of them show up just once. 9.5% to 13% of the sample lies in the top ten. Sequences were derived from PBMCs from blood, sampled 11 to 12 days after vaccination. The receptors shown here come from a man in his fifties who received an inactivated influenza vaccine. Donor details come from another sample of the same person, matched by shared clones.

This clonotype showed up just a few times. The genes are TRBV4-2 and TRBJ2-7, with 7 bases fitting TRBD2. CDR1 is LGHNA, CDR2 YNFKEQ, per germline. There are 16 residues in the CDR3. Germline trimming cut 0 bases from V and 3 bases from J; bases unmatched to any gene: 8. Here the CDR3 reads CASSQDGLADLYEQYF. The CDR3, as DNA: TGTGCCAGCAGCCAAGATGGGCTAGCGGACCTCTACGAGCAGTACTTC.

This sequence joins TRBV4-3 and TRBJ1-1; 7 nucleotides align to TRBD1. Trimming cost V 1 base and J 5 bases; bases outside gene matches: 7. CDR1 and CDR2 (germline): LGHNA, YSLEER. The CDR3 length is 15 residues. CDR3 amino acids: CASSQGDSPGTEAFF. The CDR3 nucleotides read TGCGCCAGCAGCCAAGGGGACAGCCCCGGTACTGAAGCTTTCTTT.

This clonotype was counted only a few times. CDR3 sequence reads: CAISEPKAGTGDPPLHF. In nucleotides, the CDR3 is TGTGCCATCAGTGAGCCGAAAGCCGGGACAGGGGACCCACCCCTCCACTTT. This chain connects TRBV10-3 to TRBJ1-6, with 10 bases aligning to TRBD1. The CDR3 covers 17 residues. Unmatched junction bases numbered 12, after V lost 2 bases and J lost 11 bases. Germline CDR1 and CDR2: ENHRY and SYGVKD.

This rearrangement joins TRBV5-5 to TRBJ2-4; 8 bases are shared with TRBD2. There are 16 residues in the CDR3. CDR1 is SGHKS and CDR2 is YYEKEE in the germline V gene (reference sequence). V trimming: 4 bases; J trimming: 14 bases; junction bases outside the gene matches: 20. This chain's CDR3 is CASSRTPQREKFIEYF. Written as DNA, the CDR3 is TGTGCCAGCAGCCGAACTCCCCAGCGGGAGAAGTTTATAGAGTACTTC. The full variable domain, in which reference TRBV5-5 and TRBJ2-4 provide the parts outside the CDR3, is DAGVTQSPTHLIKTRGQQVTLRCSPISGHKSVSWYQQVLGQGPQFIFQYYEKEERGRGNFPDRFSARQFPNYSSELNVNALLLGDSALYLCASSRTPQREKFIEYFGAGTRLSVL.

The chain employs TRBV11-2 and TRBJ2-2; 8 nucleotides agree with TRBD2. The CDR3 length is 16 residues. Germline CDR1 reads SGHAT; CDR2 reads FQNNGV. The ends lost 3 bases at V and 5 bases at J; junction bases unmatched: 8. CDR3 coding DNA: TGTGCCAGCAGCTTTTTGTCGGGGACTAGAACCGGGGAGCTGTTTTTT. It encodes CASSFLSGTRTGELFF.

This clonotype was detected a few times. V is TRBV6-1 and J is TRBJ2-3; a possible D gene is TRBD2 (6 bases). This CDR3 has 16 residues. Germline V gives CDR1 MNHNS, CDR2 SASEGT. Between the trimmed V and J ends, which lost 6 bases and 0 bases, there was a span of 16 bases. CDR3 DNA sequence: TGTGCCAGCAGCCAACAGACTAGTGCTAGCACAGATACGCAGTATTTT. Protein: CASSQQTSASTDTQYF.

The chain's CDR3 is CASSLGSGQGGGETQYF. The CDR3 DNA reads TGTGCCAGCAGCTTGGGCTCCGGGCAGGGAGGAGGAGAGACCCAGTACTTC. This chain connects TRBV7-9 to TRBJ2-5, with D maybe TRBD2 (6 bases). The germline CDR1 and CDR2 sequences are SEHNR and FQNEAQ (reference sequence). The CDR3 loop spans 17 amino acids. Trimming removed 3 bases from V and 4 bases from J, with 21 bases in between.

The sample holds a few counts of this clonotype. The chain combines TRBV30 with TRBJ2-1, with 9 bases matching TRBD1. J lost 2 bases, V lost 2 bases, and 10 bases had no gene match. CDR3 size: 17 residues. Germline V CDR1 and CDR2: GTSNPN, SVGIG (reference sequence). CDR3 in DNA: TGTGCCTGGAGTCGAGACAGGGGGTTACTTACCTACAATGAGCAGTTCTTC. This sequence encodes CAWSRDRGLLTYNEQFF.

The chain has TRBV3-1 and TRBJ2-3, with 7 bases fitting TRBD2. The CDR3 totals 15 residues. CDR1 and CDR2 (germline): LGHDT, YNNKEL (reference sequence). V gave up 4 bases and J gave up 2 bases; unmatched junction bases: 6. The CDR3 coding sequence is TGTGCCAGCAGCCGGCTAGCGGAAAACACAGATACGCAGTATTTT. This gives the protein CASSRLAENTDTQYF.

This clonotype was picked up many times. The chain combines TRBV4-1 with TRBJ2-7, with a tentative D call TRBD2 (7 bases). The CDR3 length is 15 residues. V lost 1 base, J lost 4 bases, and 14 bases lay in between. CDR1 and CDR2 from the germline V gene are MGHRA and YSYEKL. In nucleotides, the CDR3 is TGCGCCAGCAGCCAAGTCACCGGGGGGCGTTACGAGCAGTACTTC. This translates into CASSQVTGGRYEQYF.

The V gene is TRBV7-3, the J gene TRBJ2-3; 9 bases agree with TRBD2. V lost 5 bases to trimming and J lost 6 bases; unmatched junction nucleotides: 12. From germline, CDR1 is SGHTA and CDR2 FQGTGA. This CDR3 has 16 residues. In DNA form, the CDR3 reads TGTGCCAGCAGCCAGGGGGGGCTAGCGGGAATGGATACGCAGTATTTT. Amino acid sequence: CASSQGGLAGMDTQYF.

The CDR3 reads CAISEGGGNTGELFF. DNA of the CDR3: TGTGCCATCAGTGAAGGGGGCGGGAACACCGGGGAGCTGTTTTTT. This chain connects TRBV10-3 to TRBJ2-2; 7 bases match TRBD1. Per the germline V gene, CDR1 is ENHRY and CDR2 is SYGVKD. This CDR3 region has 15 residues. Germline trimming cut 3 bases from V and 1 base from J; bases unmatched to any gene: 2.

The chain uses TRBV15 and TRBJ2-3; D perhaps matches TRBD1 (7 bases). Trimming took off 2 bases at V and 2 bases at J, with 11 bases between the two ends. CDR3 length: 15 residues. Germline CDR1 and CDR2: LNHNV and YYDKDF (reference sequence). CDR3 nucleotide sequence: TGTGCCACCAGCAGAACCAGGGGGGTCACAGATACGCAGTATTTT. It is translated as CATSRTRGVTDTQYF.

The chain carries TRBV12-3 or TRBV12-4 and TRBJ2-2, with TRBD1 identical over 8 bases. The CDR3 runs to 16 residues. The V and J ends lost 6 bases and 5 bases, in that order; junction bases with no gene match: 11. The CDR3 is CASSPRLQGGTGELFF. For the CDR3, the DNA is TGTGCCAGCAGCCCCCGTCTACAGGGGGGAACCGGGGAGCTGTTTTTT.

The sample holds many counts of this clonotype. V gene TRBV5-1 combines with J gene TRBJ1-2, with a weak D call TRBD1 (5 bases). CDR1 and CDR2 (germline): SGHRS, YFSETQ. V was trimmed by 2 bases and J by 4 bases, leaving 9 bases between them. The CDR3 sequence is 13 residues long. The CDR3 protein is CASSFGQGYGYTF. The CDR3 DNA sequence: TGCGCCAGCAGCTTCGGCCAGGGCTATGGCTACACCTTC.

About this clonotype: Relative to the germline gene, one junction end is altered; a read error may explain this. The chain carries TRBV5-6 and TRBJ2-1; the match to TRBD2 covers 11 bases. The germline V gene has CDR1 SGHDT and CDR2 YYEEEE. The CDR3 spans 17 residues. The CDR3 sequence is CASSLAVLAGGPDEQFF. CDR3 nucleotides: TGTGCCAGCAGTTTGGCTGTATTAGCGGGGGGGCCCGATGAGCAGTTCTTC.

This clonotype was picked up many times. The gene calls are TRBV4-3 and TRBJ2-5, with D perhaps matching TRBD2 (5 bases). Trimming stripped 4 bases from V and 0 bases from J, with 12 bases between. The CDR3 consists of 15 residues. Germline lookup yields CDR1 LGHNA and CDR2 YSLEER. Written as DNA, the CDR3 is TGCGCCAGCAGCCTCGGCCGGGGAGACCAAGAGACCCAGTACTTC. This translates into CASSLGRGDQETQYF.

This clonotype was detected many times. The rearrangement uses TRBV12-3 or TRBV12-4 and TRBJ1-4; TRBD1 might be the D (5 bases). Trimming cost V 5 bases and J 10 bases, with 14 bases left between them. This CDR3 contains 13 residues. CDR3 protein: CASSHRDSRKLFF. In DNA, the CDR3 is TGTGCCAGCAGTCATAGGGACTCTCGAAAACTGTTTTTT.